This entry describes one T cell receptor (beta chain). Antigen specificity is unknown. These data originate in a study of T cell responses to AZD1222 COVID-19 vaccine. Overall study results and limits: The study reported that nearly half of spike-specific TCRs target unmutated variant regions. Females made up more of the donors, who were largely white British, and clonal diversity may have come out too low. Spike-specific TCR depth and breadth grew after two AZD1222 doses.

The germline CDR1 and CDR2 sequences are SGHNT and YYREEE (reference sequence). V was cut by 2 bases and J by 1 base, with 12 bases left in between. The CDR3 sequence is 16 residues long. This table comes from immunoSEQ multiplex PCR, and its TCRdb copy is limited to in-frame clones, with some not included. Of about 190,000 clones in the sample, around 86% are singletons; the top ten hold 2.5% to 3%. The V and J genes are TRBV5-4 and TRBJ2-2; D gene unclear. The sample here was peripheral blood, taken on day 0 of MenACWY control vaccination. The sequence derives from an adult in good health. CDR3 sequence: CASSFGPSLNTGELFF. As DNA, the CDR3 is TGTGCCAGCAGCTTCGGTCCCAGCCTGAACACCGGGGAGCTGTTTTTT.